A single TCR beta chain is shown here with its context. Germline loops: CDR1 MNHNS, CDR2 SASEGT. V shed 3 bases and J 0 bases; nucleotides not matched to a gene: 3. The CDR3 spans 15 residues. This sample is drawn from a study of blood T cell repertoires in COVID-19. Overall study: COVID-19 samples from acute and convalescent phases originated in the United States, Italy and Spain.

Here immunoSEQ multiplex PCR was the method, and the copy in TCRdb shows in-frame clones only, minus some. The repertoire holds fewer than 180,000 clones, with about 86% as singletons. The receptor was isolated from a man between 65 and 80 years old with acute or convalescent COVID-19. Source material: peripheral blood. This rearrangement joins TRBV6-1 to TRBJ2-7; 9 bases fit TRBD1. CDR3 sequence: CASSDETGGSYEQYF. The DNA for the CDR3 is TGTGCCAGCAGTGACGAGACAGGGGGCTCCTACGAGCAGTACTTC.